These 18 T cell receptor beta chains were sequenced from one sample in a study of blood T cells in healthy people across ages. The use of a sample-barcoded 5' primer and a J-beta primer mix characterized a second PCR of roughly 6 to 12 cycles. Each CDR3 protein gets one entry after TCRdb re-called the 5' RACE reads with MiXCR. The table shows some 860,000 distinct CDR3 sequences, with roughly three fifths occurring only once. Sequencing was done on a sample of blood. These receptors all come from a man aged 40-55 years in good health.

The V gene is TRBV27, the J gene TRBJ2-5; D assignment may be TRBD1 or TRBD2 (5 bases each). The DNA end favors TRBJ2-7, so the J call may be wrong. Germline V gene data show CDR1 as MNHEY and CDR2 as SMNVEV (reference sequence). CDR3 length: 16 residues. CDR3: CASSIKPGPVRDEQYF. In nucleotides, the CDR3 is TGTGCCAGCAGTATTAAGCCGGGACCAGTAAGGGACGAGCAGTACTTC.

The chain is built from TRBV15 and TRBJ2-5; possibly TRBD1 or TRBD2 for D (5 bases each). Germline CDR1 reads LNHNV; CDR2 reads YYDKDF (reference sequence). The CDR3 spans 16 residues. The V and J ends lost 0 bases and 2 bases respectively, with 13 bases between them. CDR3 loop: CATSRDLRDRQETQYF. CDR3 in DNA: TGTGCCACCAGCAGAGATCTCAGGGACCGTCAAGAGACCCAGTACTTC.

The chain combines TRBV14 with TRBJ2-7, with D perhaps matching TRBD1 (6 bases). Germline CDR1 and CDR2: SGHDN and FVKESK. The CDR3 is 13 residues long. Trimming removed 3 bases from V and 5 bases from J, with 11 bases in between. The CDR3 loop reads CASSQGHFHEQYF. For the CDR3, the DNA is TGTGCCAGCAGCCAGGGACATTTCCACGAGCAGTACTTC.

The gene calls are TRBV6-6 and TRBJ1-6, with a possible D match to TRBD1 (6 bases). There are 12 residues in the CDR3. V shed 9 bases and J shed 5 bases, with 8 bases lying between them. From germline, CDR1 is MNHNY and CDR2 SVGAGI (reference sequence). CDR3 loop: CASGDNNSPLHF. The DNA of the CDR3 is TGTGCCAGTGGGGACAATAATTCACCCCTCCACTTT.

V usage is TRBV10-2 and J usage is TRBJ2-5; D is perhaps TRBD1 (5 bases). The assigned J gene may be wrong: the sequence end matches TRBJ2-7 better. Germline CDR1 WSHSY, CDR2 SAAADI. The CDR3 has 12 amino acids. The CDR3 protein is CASGETDYEQYF. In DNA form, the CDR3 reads TGCGCCAGCGGAGAGACAGATTACGAGCAGTACTTC.

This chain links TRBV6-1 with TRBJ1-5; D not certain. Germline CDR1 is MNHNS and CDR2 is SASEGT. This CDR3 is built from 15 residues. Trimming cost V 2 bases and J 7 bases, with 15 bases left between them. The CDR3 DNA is TGTGCCAGCAGTGAAAGACCTATCGAAAACCAGCCCCAGCATTTT. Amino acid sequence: CASSERPIENQPQHF.

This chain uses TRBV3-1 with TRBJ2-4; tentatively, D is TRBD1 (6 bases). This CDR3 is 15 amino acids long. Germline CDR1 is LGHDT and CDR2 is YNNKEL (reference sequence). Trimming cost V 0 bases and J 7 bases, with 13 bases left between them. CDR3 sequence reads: CASSQDPGQGNIQYF. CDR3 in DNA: TGTGCCAGCAGCCAAGATCCGGGGCAGGGGAACATTCAGTACTTC. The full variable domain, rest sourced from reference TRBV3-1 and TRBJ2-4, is DTAVSQTPKYLVTQMGNDKSIKCEQNLGHDTMYWYKQDSKKFLKIMFSYNNKELIINETVPNRFSPKSPDKAHLNLHINSLELGDSAVYFCASSQDPGQGNIQYFGAGTRLSVL.

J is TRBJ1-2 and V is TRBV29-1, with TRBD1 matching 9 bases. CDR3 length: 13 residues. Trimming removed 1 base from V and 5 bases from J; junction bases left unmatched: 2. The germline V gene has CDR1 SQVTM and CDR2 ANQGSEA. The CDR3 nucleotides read TGCAGCGTTGAAGGGGGACAGGGATATGGCTACACCTTC. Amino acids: CSVEGGQGYGYTF.

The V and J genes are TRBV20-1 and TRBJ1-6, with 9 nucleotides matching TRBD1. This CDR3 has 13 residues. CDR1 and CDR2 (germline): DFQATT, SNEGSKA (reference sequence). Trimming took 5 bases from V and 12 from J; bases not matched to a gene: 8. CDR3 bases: TGCAGTGCTGGGGGACAGGGTCGGGGACCCCTCCACTTT. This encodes CSAGGQGRGPLHF.

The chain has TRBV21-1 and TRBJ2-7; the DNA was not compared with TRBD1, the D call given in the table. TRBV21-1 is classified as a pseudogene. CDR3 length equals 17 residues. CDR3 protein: CASSKGGVEGDTYEQYF. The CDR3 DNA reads TGTGCCAGCAGCAAAGGAGGCGTCGAGGGGGACACCTACGAGCAGTACTTC.

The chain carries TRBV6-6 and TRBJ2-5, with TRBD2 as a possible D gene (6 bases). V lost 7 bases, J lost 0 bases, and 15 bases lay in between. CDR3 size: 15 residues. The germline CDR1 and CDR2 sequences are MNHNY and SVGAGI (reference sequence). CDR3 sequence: CASNIFRGNQETQYF. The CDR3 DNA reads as TGTGCCAGCAATATCTTCCGGGGGAACCAAGAGACCCAGTACTTC.

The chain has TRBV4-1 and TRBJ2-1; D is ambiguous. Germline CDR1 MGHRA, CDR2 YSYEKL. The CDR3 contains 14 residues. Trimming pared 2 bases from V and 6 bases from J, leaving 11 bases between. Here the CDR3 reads CASSQLQVLNEQFF. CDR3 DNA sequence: TGCGCCAGCAGCCAATTGCAGGTACTCAATGAGCAGTTCTTC.

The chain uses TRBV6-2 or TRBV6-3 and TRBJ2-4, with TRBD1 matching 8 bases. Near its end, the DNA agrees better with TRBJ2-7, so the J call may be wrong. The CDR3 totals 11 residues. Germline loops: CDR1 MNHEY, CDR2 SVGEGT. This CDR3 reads CASGQGNEQYF. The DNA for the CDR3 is TGTGCCAGCGGACAGGGTAACGAGCAGTACTTC.

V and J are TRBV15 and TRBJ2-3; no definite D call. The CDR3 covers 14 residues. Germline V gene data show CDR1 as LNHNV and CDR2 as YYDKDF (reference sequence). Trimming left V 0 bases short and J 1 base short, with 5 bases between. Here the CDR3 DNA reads TGTGCCACCAGCAGAGACGTTGGCACAGATACGCAGTATTTT. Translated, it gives CATSRDVGTDTQYF. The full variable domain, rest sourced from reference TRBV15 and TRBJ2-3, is DAMVIQNPRYQVTQFGKPVTLSCSQTLNHNVMYWYQQKSSQAPKLLFHYYDKDFNNEADTPDNFQSRRPNTSFCFLDIRSPGLGDTAMYLCATSRDVGTDTQYFGPGTRLTVL.

CDR3 nucleotide sequence: TGTGCCAGCAGCTTTGAGGATTCCCAGTACTTC. This codes for CASSFEDSQYF. The chain links TRBV7-2 to TRBJ2-7; D is undetermined. The CDR3 contains 11 residues. Per the germline V gene, CDR1 is SGHTA and CDR2 is FQGNSA. V lost 3 bases and J 10 bases, leaving 10 bases between the germline ends.

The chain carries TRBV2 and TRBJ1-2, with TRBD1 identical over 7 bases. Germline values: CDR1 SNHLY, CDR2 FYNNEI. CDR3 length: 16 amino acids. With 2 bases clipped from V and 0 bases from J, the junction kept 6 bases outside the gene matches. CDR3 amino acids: CASSETGQITNYGYTF. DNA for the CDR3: TGTGCCAGCAGTGAAACGGGACAGATTACTAACTATGGCTACACCTTC.

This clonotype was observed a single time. The CDR3 DNA reads as TGCGCCAGCAGCTCCCCGGCTGAGCAGTTCTTC. Amino acids: CASSSPAEQFF. The chain joins TRBV5-1 to TRBJ2-1; D not certain. Germline CDR1 is SGHRS and CDR2 is YFSETQ. This CDR3 is 11 amino acids long. V was trimmed by 3 bases and J by 9 bases, leaving 7 bases between them.

The CDR3 DNA sequence: TGTGCCAGCAGTTTATTTGGGACAGGATACGAGCAGTACTTC. Translating it yields CASSLFGTGYEQYF. The chain couples TRBV28 to TRBJ2-5, with 8 positions matching TRBD1. The tail of the sequence fits TRBJ2-7 better, so the J call may be wrong. This CDR3 comprises 14 residues. Germline assignment: CDR1 MDHEN and CDR2 SYDVKM.